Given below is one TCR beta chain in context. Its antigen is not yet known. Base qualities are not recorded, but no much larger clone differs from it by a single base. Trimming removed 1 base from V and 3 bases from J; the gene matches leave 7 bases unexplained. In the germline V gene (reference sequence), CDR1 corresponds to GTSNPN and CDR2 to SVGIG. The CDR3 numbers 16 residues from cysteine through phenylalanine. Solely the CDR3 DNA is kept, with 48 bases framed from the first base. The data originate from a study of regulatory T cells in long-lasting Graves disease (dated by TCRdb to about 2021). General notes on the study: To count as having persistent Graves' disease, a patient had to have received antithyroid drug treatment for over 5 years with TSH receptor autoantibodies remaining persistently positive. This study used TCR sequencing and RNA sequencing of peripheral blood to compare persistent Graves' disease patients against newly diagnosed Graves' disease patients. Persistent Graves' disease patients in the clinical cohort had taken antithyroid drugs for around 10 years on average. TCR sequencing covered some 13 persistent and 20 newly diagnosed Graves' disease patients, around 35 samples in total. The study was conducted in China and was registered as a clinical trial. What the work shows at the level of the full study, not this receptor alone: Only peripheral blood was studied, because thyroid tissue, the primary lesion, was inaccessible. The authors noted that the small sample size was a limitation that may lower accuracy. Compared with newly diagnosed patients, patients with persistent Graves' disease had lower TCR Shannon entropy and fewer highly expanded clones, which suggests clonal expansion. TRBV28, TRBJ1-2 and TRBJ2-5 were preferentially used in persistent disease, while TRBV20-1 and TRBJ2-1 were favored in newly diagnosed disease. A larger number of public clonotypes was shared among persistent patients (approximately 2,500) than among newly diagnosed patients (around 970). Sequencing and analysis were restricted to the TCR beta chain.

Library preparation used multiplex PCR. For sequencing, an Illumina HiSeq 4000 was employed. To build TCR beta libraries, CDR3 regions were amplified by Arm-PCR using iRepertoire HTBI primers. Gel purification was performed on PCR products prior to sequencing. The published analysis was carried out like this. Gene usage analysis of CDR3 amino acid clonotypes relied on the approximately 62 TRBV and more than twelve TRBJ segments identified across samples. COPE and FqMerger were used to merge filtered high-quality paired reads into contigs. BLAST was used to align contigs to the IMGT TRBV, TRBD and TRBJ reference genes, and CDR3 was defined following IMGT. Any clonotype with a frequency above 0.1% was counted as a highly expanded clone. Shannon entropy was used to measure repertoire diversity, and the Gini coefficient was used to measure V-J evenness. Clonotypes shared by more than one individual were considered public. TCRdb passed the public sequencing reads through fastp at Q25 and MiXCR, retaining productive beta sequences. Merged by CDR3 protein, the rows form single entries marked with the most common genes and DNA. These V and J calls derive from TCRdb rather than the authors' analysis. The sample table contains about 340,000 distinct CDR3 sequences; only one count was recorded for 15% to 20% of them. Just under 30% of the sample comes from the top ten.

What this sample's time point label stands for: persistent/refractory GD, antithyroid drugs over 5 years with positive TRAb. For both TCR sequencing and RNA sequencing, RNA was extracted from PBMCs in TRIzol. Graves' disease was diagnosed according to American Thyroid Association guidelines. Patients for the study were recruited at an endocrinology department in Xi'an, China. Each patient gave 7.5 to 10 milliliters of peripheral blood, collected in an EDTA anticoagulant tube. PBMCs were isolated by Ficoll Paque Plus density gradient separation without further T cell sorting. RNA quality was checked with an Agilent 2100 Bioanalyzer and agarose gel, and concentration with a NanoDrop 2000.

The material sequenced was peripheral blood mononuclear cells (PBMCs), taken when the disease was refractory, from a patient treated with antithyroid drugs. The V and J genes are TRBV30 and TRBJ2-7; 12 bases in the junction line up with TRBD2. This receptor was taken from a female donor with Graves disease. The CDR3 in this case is CAWSGTSGTRGYEQYF. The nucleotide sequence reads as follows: TGTGCCTGGAGTGGGACTAGCGGGACCAGGGGCTACGAGCAGTACTTC. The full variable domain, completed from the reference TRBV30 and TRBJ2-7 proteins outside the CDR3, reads SQTIHQWPATLVQPVGSPLSLECTVEGTSNPNLYWYRQAAGRGLQLLFYSVGIGQISSEVPQNLSASRPQDRQFILSSKKLLLSDSGFYLCAWSGTSGTRGYEQYFGPGTRLTVT.